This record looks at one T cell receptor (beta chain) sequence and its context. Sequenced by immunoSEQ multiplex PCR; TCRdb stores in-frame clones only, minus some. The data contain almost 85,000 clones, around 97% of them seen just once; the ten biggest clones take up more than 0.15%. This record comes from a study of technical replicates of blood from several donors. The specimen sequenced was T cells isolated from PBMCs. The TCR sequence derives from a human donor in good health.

CDR3 nucleotides: TGCGCCAGCAGCTCCAGACTAGAGAAGATCACAGATACGCAGTATTTT. Amino acid sequence: CASSSRLEKITDTQYF. The chain recombines TRBV5-1 with TRBJ2-3, with D tentatively TRBD2 (6 bases). Germline V CDR1 and CDR2: SGHRS, YFSETQ. V was clipped by 3 bases and J by 2 bases, with 16 bases between them. This CDR3 is built from 16 residues.